These 12 T cell receptor beta chains share one sample of origin, sequenced in a study of cytomegalovirus exposure and HLA in healthy donors. The PCR employed 60 Vbeta primers together with 13 Jbeta primers. Some clones are missing from TCRdb's copy, which holds only in-frame ones; the method was immunoSEQ multiplex PCR. The sample contains some 140,000 clones, around 63% of which appear only once. Sequenced sample: PBMCs. Receptor source: a human donor in good health.

The count of this clone is one. The rearrangement joins TRBV2 to TRBJ2-2; D not resolved. The V and J ends lost 6 bases and 4 bases respectively, with 15 bases between them. The CDR3 extends over 15 amino acids. Germline CDR1 and CDR2: SNHLY and FYNNEI. The CDR3 reads CASSPLVSGTGELFF. The CDR3, as DNA: TGTGCCAGCAGCCCTCTTGTCTCGGGCACCGGGGAGCTGTTTTTT.

This chain uses TRBV6-6 with TRBJ2-3, with 9 bases identical to TRBD2. The trim removed 6 bases at V and 3 bases at J, leaving 4 bases unmatched. Germline V gene sequence: CDR1 MNHNY, CDR2 SVGAGI (reference sequence). CDR3 length: 14 residues. The DNA of the CDR3 is TGTGCCAGCAGCCGACTAGCGGATACAGATACGCAGTATTTT. As protein: CASSRLADTDTQYF.

The V gene is TRBV5-1, the J gene TRBJ2-3, with D maybe TRBD2 (5 bases). CDR1 and CDR2 from the germline V gene are SGHRS and YFSETQ. The length of the CDR3 is 15 residues. V lost 0 bases to trimming and J lost 6 bases, with 14 bases between them. The CDR3 protein is CASSLGDDPGDTQYF. In DNA, the CDR3 is TGCGCCAGCAGCTTGGGTGACGATCCGGGGGATACGCAGTATTTT.

The chain is built from TRBV10-2 and TRBJ2-1, with TRBD2 matching 12 bases. V shed 3 bases, J shed 8 bases, and the junction held 8 bases outside the gene matches. The CDR3 covers 16 residues. Germline assignment: CDR1 WSHSY and CDR2 SAAADI. The CDR3, as DNA: TGCGCCAGCAGTGACGCTAGCGGGAGGGCCACTGATGAGCAGTTCTTC. It translates to CASSDASGRATDEQFF.

This clone has just one count. V is TRBV5-1 and J is TRBJ1-2; possibly TRBD1 for D (5 bases). Trimming pared 0 bases from V and 1 base from J, leaving 16 bases between. There are 17 residues in the CDR3. CDR1 is SGHRS, CDR2 YFSETQ, per germline. CDR3 nucleotides: TGCGCCAGCAGCTTGGGGTGGACAACTCCCGATAACTATGGCTACACCTTC. Translating gives CASSLGWTTPDNYGYTF.

This chain joins TRBV7-8 and TRBJ2-1; 10 bases map to TRBD2. Trimming cost V 0 bases and J 0 bases; bases outside gene matches: 5. Germline V lookup: CDR1 SGHVS, CDR2 FQNEAQ. This CDR3 contains 18 residues. The CDR3 loop is CASSLAGLAGDSYNEQFF. The CDR3 DNA is TGTGCCAGCAGCTTAGCTGGGCTAGCGGGGGACTCCTACAATGAGCAGTTCTTC.

This clone has only a few counts. The chain recombines TRBV18 with TRBJ1-5, with 10 bases fitting TRBD1. Looked up from germline, CDR1 is KGHSH and CDR2 is LQKENI. The CDR3 spans 19 residues. The V and J ends lost 1 base and 0 bases, in that order; junction bases with no gene match: 9. The CDR3 sequence is CASSPQVLGQGDSNQPQHF. CDR3 bases: TGTGCCAGCTCACCACAGGTGCTCGGACAGGGGGATAGCAATCAGCCCCAGCATTTT. Looking up the rest from reference TRBV18 and TRBJ1-5 gives the full variable domain: NAGVMQNPRHLVRRRGQEARLRCSPMKGHSHVYWYRQLPEEGLKFMVYLQKENIIDESGMPKERFSAEFPKEGPSILRIQQVVRGDSAAYFCASSPQVLGQGDSNQPQHFGDGTRLSIL.

This clone showed up just a few times. V gene TRBV29-1 combines with J gene TRBJ2-4; D perhaps matches TRBD1 (7 bases). CDR1 and CDR2 from the germline V gene are SQVTM and ANQGSEA. The CDR3 loop spans 13 amino acids. Trimming stripped 7 bases from V and 8 bases from J, with 18 bases between. In DNA, the CDR3 is TGCAGCGGATCCAGGGGGAGGACCGACATTCAGTACTTC. Translation: CSGSRGRTDIQYF.

The chain links TRBV19 to TRBJ2-7; 7 nucleotides align to TRBD1. The ends lost 1 base at V and 0 bases at J; junction bases unmatched: 6. CDR1 and CDR2 (germline): LNHDA, SQIVND (reference sequence). This CDR3 has 16 residues. The CDR3 nucleotides read TGTGCCAGTAGTATAGGGGGGACAGTGATCTCCTACGAGCAGTACTTC. Translating gives CASSIGGTVISYEQYF.

V and J are TRBV19 and TRBJ2-5, with no clear D. This CDR3 region has 12 residues. CDR1 is LNHDA and CDR2 is SQIVND in the germline V gene (reference sequence). The V end was cut by 3 bases, the J end by 5 bases, with 7 bases between. This CDR3 is CASSMHRETQYF. The CDR3 DNA sequence: TGTGCCAGTAGTATGCACCGGGAGACCCAGTACTTC.

The chain joins TRBV7-2 to TRBJ2-7; 8 nucleotides agree with TRBD1. Germline CDR1 is SGHTA and CDR2 is FQGNSA. The CDR3 has 14 amino acids. With 5 bases clipped from V and 6 bases from J, the junction kept 9 bases outside the gene matches. CDR3 sequence (DNA): TGTGCCAGCAGCACCGGGACAGGTCCGGCCGAGCAGTACTTC. Translated, it gives CASSTGTGPAEQYF.

The rearrangement joins TRBV5-1 to TRBJ2-6; D perhaps matches TRBD1 (6 bases). Germline V CDR1 and CDR2: SGHRS, YFSETQ. The CDR3 spans 17 residues. V was cut by 2 bases and J by 0 bases, with 12 bases left in between. DNA for the CDR3: TGCGCCAGCAGCTTTCGGACAGCGAACTCTGGGGCCAACGTCCTGACTTTC. Translated, it gives CASSFRTANSGANVLTF.